The next 30 T cell receptor beta chains were all read from a single sample in a study of CXCR3-negative and CXCR3-positive naive CD8 T cells. Study-level findings and limits: A higher hydrophobicity marked the TRB CDR3s of CXCR3-positive naive cells versus CXCR3-negative naive cells.

All TRB cDNA libraries came from 5' RACE performed with UMI labels. With the 5' RACE reads reprocessed, TCRdb shows one record per CDR3 protein and no DNA. The sample table includes some 140,000 distinct CDR3 sequences. Antigens for these TCRs are unknown. The sequencing input was naive CXCR3+ CD8+ T cells from blood. Subset reported: CD45RO-CCR7+CD27+CD95- naive CD8+ T cells expressing CXCR3 (TNR3+). These receptor sequences come from a human donor in good health. Some clones in this sample may be carry-over from other donors' samples.

The V gene is TRBV19, the J gene TRBJ2-4; TCRdb's D call, TRBD1, is unchecked because there is no DNA. This CDR3 region has 19 residues. CDR1 and CDR2 (germline): LNHDA, SQIVND (reference sequence). The CDR3 sequence: CASSIRDGRYLAAKNIQYF. The whole variable domain, remainder taken from reference TRBV19 and TRBJ2-4, is DGGITQSPKYLFRKEGQNVTLSCEQNLNHDAMYWYRQDPGQGLRLIYYSQIVNDFQKGDIAEGYSVSREKKESFPLTVTSAQKNPTAFYLCASSIRDGRYLAAKNIQYFGAGTRLSVL.

The J gene is TRBJ1-3, the V gene TRBV10-1. Germline CDR1 and CDR2: WNHNN and SYGVQD (reference sequence). This CDR3 spans 15 amino acids. The CDR3 protein is CASSERSSSGNTIYF.

The chain joins TRBV28 to TRBJ2-7; the D call of TRBD1 rests on TCRdb alone, since no DNA is present to check it. CDR3 length: 15 residues. CDR1 is MDHEN and CDR2 is SYDVKM in the germline V gene. The CDR3 is CASSLVGTGVYEQYF.

The chain is built from TRBV6-2 or TRBV6-3 and TRBJ2-7; no DNA is available, so the TRBD2 call from TCRdb remains unchecked. The CDR3 loop spans 15 amino acids. Germline V CDR1 and CDR2: MNHEY, SVGEGT. CDR3 sequence reads: CASSTPRDSSWEQYF.

The chain carries TRBV19 and TRBJ2-7; absent DNA, TCRdb's TRBD2 call cannot be checked. The germline V gene has CDR1 LNHDA and CDR2 SQIVND (reference sequence). This CDR3 comprises 14 residues. CDR3 loop: CASSVREGGDEQYF.

The CDR3 loop is CSVELAGEGYEQYF. The V call is TRBV29-1, the J call TRBJ2-7; with no DNA, the TCRdb D assignment of TRBD2 cannot be verified. This CDR3 is 14 amino acids long. CDR1 is SQVTM and CDR2 is ANQGSEA in the germline V gene.

The chain recombines TRBV29-1 with TRBJ2-2. The CDR3 consists of 14 residues. Per germline, CDR1 SQVTM and CDR2 ANQGSEA. CDR3: CSVELDSNTGELFF.

The J gene is TRBJ1-1, the V gene TRBV11-2; TCRdb reports TRBD1, a call that lacks DNA to check it against. Germline V gene sequence: CDR1 SGHAT, CDR2 FQNNGV. The CDR3 spans 12 residues. CDR3 amino acids: CASSLGQSEAFF. Variable domain in full (rest from reference TRBV11-2 and TRBJ1-1): EAGVAQSPRYKIIEKRQSVAFWCNPISGHATLYWYQQILGQGPKLLIQFQNNGVVDDSQLPKDRFSAERLKGVDSTLKIQPAKLEDSAVYLCASSLGQSEAFFGQGTRLTVV.

The chain is built from TRBV28 and TRBJ2-7. Germline lookup yields CDR1 MDHEN and CDR2 SYDVKM. The CDR3 consists of 13 residues. The CDR3 loop is CASSLHRLYEQYF.

The rearrangement links TRBV5-1 to TRBJ2-7; TCRdb's assignment of TRBD1 cannot be checked, as there is no DNA. The CDR3 is made up of 13 amino acids. Germline-derived CDR1 and CDR2 are SGHRS and YFSETQ. The CDR3 sequence: CASSAPLTYEQYF. The full variable domain, its missing parts supplied by reference TRBV5-1 and TRBJ2-7, is KAGVTQTPRYLIKTRGQQVTLSCSPISGHRSVSWYQQTPGQGLQFLFEYFSETQRNKGNFPGRFSGRQFSNSRSEMNVSTLELGDSALYLCASSAPLTYEQYFGPGTRLTVT.

The chain uses TRBV7-9 and TRBJ2-7; with no DNA, the TCRdb D assignment of TRBD2 cannot be verified. This CDR3 contains 13 residues. Germline V CDR1 and CDR2: SEHNR, FQNEAQ (reference sequence). CDR3: CASSAPSSYEQYF.

The rearrangement joins TRBV10-3 to TRBJ1-1. Germline assignment: CDR1 ENHRY and CDR2 SYGVKD. CDR3 length: 16 amino acids. CDR3 region: CAISEGLSLMNTEAFF.

The chain couples TRBV9 to TRBJ2-1; TCRdb proposes TRBD1, but this gene call is untestable without DNA. The CDR3 is 15 amino acids. Germline V CDR1 and CDR2: SGDLS, YYNGEE. The CDR3 here is CASSVEQGSVDEQFF.

The V and J genes are TRBV7-2 and TRBJ1-1. This CDR3 is 13 amino acids long. Germline V gene sequence: CDR1 SGHTA, CDR2 FQGNSA. This chain's CDR3 is CASSFLSPTEAFF.

The chain carries TRBV12-3 or TRBV12-4 and TRBJ2-1. This CDR3 is 11 amino acids long. The CDR3 sequence is CASSYAYEQFF.

The chain uses TRBV7-9 and TRBJ2-4; the TCRdb call, TRBD1, lacks DNA for checking. The CDR3 totals 15 residues. CDR1 SEHNR and CDR2 FQNEAQ come from the germline V gene (reference sequence). This chain's CDR3 is CASSLVTGLHNIQYF.

The rearrangement joins TRBV6-6 to TRBJ2-7. The germline CDR1 and CDR2 sequences are MNHNY and SVGAGI (reference sequence). The CDR3 is made up of 13 amino acids. This chain's CDR3 is CASSYSISYEQYF.

The gene calls are TRBV4-3 and TRBJ1-4; TCRdb picks TRBD1, but there is no DNA to check that call. CDR1 and CDR2 from the germline V gene are LGHNA and YSLEER. The CDR3 has 15 residues. CDR3 sequence reads: CASSQEFTRGEKLFF.

The CDR3 sequence is CASSSSSGPKGSGANVLTF. This sequence joins TRBV7-9 and TRBJ2-6; the D call from TCRdb, TRBD1, cannot be confirmed without DNA. Per the germline V gene, CDR1 is SEHNR and CDR2 is FQNEAQ (reference sequence). The CDR3 totals 19 residues.

The chain employs TRBV7-6 and TRBJ2-1; TCRdb names TRBD2, which stays unverified in the absence of DNA. This CDR3 contains 17 residues. The germline V gene has CDR1 SGHVS and CDR2 FNYEAQ. CDR3 sequence: CASSPYVGTRGNNEQFF.

This chain uses TRBV27 with TRBJ2-7; TCRdb outputs TRBD1, but without DNA this stays unchecked. The CDR3 runs to 15 residues. Germline lookup yields CDR1 MNHEY and CDR2 SMNVEV (reference sequence). This chain's CDR3 is CASSIRGDPFYEQYF.

The rearrangement uses TRBV7-8 and TRBJ1-5; the TCRdb call, TRBD1, lacks DNA for checking. CDR3 length: 15 amino acids. Germline lookup yields CDR1 SGHVS and CDR2 FQNEAQ. Here the CDR3 reads CPSSPGALSNQPQHF.

The rearrangement uses TRBV29-1 and TRBJ2-5; checking the TCRdb D call of TRBD1 is not possible without DNA. This CDR3 has 13 residues. Germline loops: CDR1 SQVTM, CDR2 ANQGSEA. This chain's CDR3 is CSVDGRDRDGQYF.

The genes are TRBV5-1 and TRBJ2-7; TCRdb reports TRBD2, a call that lacks DNA to check it against. CDR1 and CDR2 (germline): SGHRS, YFSETQ. The CDR3 length is 15 residues. The CDR3 loop reads CASSLGSGSIYEQYF.

This chain joins TRBV14 and TRBJ2-3. CDR1 is SGHDN, CDR2 FVKESK, per germline. CDR3 length: 13 residues. The chain's CDR3 is CASSQGLTDAQYF.

V is TRBV14 and J is TRBJ2-7. The CDR3 consists of 13 residues. CDR1 and CDR2 (germline): SGHDN, FVKESK. CDR3 protein: CASSQARWGEQYF.

V and J are TRBV29-1 and TRBJ2-7; TCRdb indicates TRBD2, and absent DNA this call remains unverified. The germline V gene encodes CDR1 SQVTM and CDR2 ANQGSEA. This CDR3 is 13 amino acids long. The CDR3 sequence: CSVLTSRAYEQYF.

The chain joins TRBV5-1 to TRBJ2-1. The CDR3 has 14 residues. The germline V gene encodes CDR1 SGHRS and CDR2 YFSETQ. CDR3 region: CASSSSRSYNEQFF. Drawing the rest from reference TRBV5-1 and TRBJ2-1, the complete variable domain is KAGVTQTPRYLIKTRGQQVTLSCSPISGHRSVSWYQQTPGQGLQFLFEYFSETQRNKGNFPGRFSGRQFSNSRSEMNVSTLELGDSALYLCASSSSRSYNEQFFGPGTRLTVL.

The chain is built from TRBV28 and TRBJ1-5; with no DNA, the TCRdb D assignment of TRBD1 cannot be verified. This CDR3 has 15 residues. Germline V CDR1 and CDR2: MDHEN, SYDVKM. CDR3 amino acids: CASSLEYRGHQPQHF.

CDR3 region: CASRRGVEDQPQHF. This sequence joins TRBV12-3 or TRBV12-4 and TRBJ1-5; TCRdb outputs TRBD1, but without DNA this stays unchecked. This CDR3 has 14 residues.